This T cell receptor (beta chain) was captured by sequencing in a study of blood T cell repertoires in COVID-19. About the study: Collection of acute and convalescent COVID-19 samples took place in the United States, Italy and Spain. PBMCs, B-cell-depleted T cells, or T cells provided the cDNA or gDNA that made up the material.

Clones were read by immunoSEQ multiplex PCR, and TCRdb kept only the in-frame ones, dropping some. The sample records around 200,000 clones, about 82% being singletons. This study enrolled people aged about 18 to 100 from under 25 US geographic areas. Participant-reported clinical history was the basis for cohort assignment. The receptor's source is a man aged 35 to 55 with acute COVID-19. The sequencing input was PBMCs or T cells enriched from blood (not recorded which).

CDR3 bases: TGTGCCAGCAGCTCACACGGGGGGACCACTGAAGCTTTCTTT. Protein: CASSSHGGTTEAFF. The V call is TRBV7-2, the J call TRBJ1-1, with D possibly matching TRBD1 (5 bases). From germline, CDR1 is SGHTA and CDR2 FQGNSA. V dropped 4 bases and J dropped 4 bases, with 13 bases sitting between them. The CDR3 has 14 residues. The entire variable domain, with the rest obtained from reference TRBV7-2 and TRBJ1-1, is as follows: GAGVSQSPSNKVTEKGKDVELRCDPISGHTALYWYRQSLGQGLEFLIYFQGNSAPDKSGLPSDRFSAERTGGSVSTLTIQRTQQEDSAVYLCASSSHGGTTEAFFGQGTRLTVV.